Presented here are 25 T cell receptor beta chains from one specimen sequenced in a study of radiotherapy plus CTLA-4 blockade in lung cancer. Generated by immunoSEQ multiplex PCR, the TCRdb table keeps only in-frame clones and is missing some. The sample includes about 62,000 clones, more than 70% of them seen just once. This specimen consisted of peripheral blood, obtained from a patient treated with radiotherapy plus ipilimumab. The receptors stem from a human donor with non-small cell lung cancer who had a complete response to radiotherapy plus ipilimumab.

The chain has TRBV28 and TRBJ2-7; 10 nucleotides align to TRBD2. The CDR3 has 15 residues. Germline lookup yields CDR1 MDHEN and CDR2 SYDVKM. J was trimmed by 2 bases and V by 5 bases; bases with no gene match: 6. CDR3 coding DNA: TGTGCCAGCAGTCAACCCGGACTAGCGGCCTACGAGCAGTACTTC. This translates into CASSQPGLAAYEQYF. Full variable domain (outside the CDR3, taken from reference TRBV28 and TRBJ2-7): DVKVTQSSRYLVKRTGEKVFLECVQDMDHENMFWYRQDPGLGLRLIYFSYDVKMKEKGDIPEGYSVSREKKERFSLILESASTNQTSMYLCASSQPGLAAYEQYFGPGTRLTVT.

CDR3 sequence reads: CAWSNPLPYRTGAYGYTF. CDR3 bases: TGTGCCTGGAGTAACCCTCTACCGTATAGGACAGGGGCCTATGGCTACACCTTC. The chain recombines TRBV30 with TRBJ1-2, with 9 bases identical to TRBD1. Trimming cost V 2 bases and J 4 bases; bases outside gene matches: 17. The length of the CDR3 is 18 residues. From germline, CDR1 is GTSNPN and CDR2 SVGIG (reference sequence). Full variable domain (outside the CDR3, taken from reference TRBV30 and TRBJ1-2): SQTIHQWPATLVQPVGSPLSLECTVEGTSNPNLYWYRQAAGRGLQLLFYSVGIGQISSEVPQNLSASRPQDRQFILSSKKLLLSDSGFYLCAWSNPLPYRTGAYGYTFGSGTRLTVV.

The CDR3 DNA is TGTGCCAGCAGCTTGCCCGGTGCCCGGTCACCCCTCCACTTT. This codes for CASSLPGARSPLHF. The chain combines TRBV5-6 with TRBJ1-6, with D hard to call. The CDR3 is 14 residues long. V was shortened by 1 base and J by 10 bases, with 12 bases between the two germline ends. The germline V gene has CDR1 SGHDT and CDR2 YYEEEE.

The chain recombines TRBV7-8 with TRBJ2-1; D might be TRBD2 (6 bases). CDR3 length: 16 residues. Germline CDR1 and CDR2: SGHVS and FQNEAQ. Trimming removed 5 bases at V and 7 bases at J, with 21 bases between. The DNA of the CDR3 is TGTGCCAGCAGCCCCACCCGGCTAGCGTCTGGTAATGAGCAGTTCTTC. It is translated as CASSPTRLASGNEQFF.

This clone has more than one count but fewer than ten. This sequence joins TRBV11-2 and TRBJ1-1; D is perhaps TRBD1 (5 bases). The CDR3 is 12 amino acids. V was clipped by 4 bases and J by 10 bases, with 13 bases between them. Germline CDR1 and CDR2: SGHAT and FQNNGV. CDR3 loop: CASSSQFRGAFF. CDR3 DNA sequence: TGTGCCAGCAGCTCCCAATTTAGGGGAGCTTTCTTT.

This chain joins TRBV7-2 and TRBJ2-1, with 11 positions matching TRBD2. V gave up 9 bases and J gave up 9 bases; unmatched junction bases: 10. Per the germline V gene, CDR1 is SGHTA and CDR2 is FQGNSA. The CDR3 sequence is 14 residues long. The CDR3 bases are TGTGCCAGTAGTTTCTCTAGCGGGAGGAGTGAGCAGTTCTTC. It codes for CASSFSSGRSEQFF.

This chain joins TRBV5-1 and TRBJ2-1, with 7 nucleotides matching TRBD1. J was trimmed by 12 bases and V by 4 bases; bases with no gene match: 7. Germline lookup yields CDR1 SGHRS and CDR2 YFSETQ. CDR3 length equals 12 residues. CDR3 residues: CASSVGQLGQFF. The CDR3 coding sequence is TGCGCCAGCAGCGTGGGACAGCTAGGGCAGTTCTTC.

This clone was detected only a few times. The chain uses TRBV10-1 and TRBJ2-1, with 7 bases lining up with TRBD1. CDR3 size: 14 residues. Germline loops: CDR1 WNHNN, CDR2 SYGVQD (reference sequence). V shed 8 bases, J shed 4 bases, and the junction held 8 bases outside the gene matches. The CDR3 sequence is CASSDRALYNEQFF. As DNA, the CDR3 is TGCGCCAGCTCAGACAGGGCCCTATACAATGAGCAGTTCTTC.

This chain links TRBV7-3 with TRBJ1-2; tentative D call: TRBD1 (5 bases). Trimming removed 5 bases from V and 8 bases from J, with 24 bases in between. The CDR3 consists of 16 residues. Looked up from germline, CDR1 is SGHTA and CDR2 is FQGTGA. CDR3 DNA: TGTGCCAGCAGCCAAAAAGGCCCAGGGCGCGAGATGGGCTACACCTTC. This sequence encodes CASSQKGPGREMGYTF.

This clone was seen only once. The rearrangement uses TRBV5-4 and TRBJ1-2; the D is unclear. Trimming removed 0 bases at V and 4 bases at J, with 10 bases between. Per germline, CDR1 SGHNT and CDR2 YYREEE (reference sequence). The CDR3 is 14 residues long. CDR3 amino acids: CASSLGPGGYGYTF. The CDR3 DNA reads TGTGCCAGCAGCTTGGGTCCGGGTGGCTATGGCTACACCTTC.

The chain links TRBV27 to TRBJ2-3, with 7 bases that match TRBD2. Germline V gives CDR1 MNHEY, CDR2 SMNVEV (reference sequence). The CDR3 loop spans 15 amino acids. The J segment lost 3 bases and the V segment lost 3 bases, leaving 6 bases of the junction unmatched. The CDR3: CASSFWRERTDTQYF. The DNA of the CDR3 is TGTGCCAGCAGTTTCTGGCGGGAGAGGACAGATACGCAGTATTTT.

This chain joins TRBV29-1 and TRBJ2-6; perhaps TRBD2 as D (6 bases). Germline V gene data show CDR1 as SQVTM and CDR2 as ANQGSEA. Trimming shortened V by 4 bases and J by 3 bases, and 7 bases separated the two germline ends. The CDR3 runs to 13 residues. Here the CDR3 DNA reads TGCAGCGTTGGGCGGGGTGGGGCCAACGTCCTGACTTTC. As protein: CSVGRGGANVLTF.

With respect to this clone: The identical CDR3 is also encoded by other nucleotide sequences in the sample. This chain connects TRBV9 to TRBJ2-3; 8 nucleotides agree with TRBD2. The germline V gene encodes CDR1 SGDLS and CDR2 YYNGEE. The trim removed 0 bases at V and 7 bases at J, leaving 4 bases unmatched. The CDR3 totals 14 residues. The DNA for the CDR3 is TGTGCCAGCAGCGTAGAGGGGACTAGAAATACGCAGTATTTT. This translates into CASSVEGTRNTQYF.

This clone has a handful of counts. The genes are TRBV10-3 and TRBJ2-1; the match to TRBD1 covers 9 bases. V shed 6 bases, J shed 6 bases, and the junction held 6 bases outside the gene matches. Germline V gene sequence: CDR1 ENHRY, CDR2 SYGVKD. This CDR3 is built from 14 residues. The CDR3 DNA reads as TGTGCCATCAGCAGGGACAGGGCTGCCAATGAGCAGTTCTTC. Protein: CAISRDRAANEQFF.

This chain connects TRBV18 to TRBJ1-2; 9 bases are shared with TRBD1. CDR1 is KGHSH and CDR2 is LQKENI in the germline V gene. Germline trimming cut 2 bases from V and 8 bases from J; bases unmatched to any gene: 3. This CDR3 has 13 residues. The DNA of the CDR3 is TGTGCCAGCTCACCAGAGGACAGGGGAGGCTACACCTTC. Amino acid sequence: CASSPEDRGGYTF.

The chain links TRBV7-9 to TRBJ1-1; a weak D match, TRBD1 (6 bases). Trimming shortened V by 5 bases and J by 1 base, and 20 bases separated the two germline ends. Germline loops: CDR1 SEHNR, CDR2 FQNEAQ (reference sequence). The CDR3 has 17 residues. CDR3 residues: CASSGLPYGTKNTEAFF. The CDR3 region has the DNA TGTGCCAGCAGCGGACTCCCTTATGGGACAAAGAACACTGAAGCTTTCTTT.

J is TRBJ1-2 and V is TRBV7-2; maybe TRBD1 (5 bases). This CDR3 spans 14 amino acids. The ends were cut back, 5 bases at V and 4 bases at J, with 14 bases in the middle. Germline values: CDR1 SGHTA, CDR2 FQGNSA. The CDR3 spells CASSPQEGFYGYTF. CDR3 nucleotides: TGTGCCAGCAGCCCTCAGGAGGGGTTCTATGGCTACACCTTC.

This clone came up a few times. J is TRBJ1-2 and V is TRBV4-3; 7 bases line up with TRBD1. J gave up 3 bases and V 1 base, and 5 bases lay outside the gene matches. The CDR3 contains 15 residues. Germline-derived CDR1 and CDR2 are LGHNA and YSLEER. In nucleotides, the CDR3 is TGCGCCAGCAGCCAAGTTTTCGGGACAGACTATGGCTACACCTTC. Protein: CASSQVFGTDYGYTF.

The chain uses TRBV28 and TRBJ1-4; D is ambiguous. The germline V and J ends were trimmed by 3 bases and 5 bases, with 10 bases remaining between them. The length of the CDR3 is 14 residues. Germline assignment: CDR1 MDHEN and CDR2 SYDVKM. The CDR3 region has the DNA TGTGCCAGCAGTTTTTTGGGCGAGAATGAAAAACTGTTTTTT. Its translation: CASSFLGENEKLFF.

The CDR3 sequence is CASSFVSGGYGYTF. CDR3 bases: TGTGCCAGCAGCTTTGTGTCAGGGGGGTATGGCTACACCTTC. The chain recombines TRBV5-6 with TRBJ1-2; 7 nucleotides line up with TRBD1. This CDR3 contains 14 residues. Trimming took 2 bases from V and 5 from J; bases not matched to a gene: 6. CDR1 and CDR2 (germline): SGHDT, YYEEEE.

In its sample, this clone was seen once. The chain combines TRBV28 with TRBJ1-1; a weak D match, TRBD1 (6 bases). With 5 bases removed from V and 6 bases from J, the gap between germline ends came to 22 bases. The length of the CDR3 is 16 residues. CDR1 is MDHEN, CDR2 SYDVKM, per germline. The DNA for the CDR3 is TGTGCCAGCAGTCAATCTGGCGTAGGGGGAAGCTCTGAAGCTTTCTTT. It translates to CASSQSGVGGSSEAFF. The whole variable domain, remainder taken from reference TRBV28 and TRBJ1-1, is DVKVTQSSRYLVKRTGEKVFLECVQDMDHENMFWYRQDPGLGLRLIYFSYDVKMKEKGDIPEGYSVSREKKERFSLILESASTNQTSMYLCASSQSGVGGSSEAFFGQGTRLTVV.

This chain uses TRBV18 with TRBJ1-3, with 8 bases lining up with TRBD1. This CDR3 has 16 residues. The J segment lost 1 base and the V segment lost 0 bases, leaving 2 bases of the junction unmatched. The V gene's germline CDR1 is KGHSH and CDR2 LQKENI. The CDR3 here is CASSPPTGGSGNTIYF. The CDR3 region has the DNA TGTGCCAGCTCACCACCTACAGGGGGATCTGGAAACACCATATATTTT.

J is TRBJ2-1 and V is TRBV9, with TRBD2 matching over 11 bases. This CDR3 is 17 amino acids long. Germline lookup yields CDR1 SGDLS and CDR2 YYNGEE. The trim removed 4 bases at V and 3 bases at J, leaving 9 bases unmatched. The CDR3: CASSPHSGTSGYNEQFF. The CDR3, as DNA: TGTGCCAGCAGCCCTCATTCCGGGACTAGCGGCTACAATGAGCAGTTCTTC.

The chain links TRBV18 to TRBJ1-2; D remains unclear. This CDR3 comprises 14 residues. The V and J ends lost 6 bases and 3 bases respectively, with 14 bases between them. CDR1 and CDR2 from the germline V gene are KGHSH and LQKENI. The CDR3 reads CASSQREGDYGYTF. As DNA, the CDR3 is TGTGCCAGCTCCCAACGGGAGGGAGACTATGGCTACACCTTC. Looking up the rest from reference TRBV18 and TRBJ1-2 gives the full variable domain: NAGVMQNPRHLVRRRGQEARLRCSPMKGHSHVYWYRQLPEEGLKFMVYLQKENIIDESGMPKERFSAEFPKEGPSILRIQQVVRGDSAAYFCASSQREGDYGYTFGSGTRLTVV.

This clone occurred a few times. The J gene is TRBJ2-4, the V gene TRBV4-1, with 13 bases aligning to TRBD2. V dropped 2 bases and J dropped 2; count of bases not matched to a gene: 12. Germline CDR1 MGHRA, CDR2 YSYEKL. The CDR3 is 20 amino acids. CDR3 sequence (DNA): TGCGCCAGCAGCCAAACACCTGGAACTAGCGGGAGGGGGCCCAAAAACATTCAGTACTTC. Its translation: CASSQTPGTSGRGPKNIQYF.